The sequence of this T cell receptor (beta chain) was determined in a study of T-cell reconstitution after alpha-beta-depleted transplantation in children. Study-level points and caveats: Newly generated T cells supplied most T-cell counts and diversity one year post-transplant. Reports say that about two months after transplant, the alpha-beta T cells came out of several hundred graft clones that had expanded. Some patients owed their high day-60 TCRbeta diversity to surviving recipient T cells and thymic progenitors.

CDR1 and CDR2 (germline): MNHEY, SMNVEV (reference sequence). V was cut by 2 bases and J by 3 bases, with 14 bases left in between. The CDR3 is made up of 15 amino acids. This clonotype was observed a few times. Antigen: not known. Unique molecular identifiers featured in how the TCRbeta library was prepared. TCRdb re-analysed the PCR reads in MiXCR, keeping a single row per CDR3 protein. The table includes roughly 790,000 distinct CDR3 sequences, about 15% detected once. The material sequenced was PBMCs, mostly from graft donor cells, taken 360 days after TCRalphabeta/CD19-depleted stem cell transplant. The gene calls are TRBV27 and TRBJ2-7; D may be TRBD1 (6 bases). The TCR sequence derives from a male patient younger than 18 who had a stem cell transplant for acute lymphoblastic leukemia, so the T cells may come from the graft donor. The CDR3 nucleotides read TGTGCCAGCAGTTTACAGGGGAGATTGGGCTACGAGCAGTACTTC. Its translation: CASSLQGRLGYEQYF.